Listed below are T cell receptor beta chains from one sample, sequenced in a study of cytomegalovirus exposure and HLA in healthy donors. Using immunoSEQ multiplex PCR, the repertoire was profiled, and TCRdb retains in-frame clones only, with some absent. The sample carries 37,000 or so clones, around 81% recorded once. Sequencing input: PBMCs. Source of these receptors: a woman in her thirties or forties in good health and CMV-seronegative. The CDR3 runs from the conserved cysteine through the conserved F or W. The D gene is left open where the match is weak. Size is stated for part of the rows, as once, few or many counts, or as a class when the clone is expanded.

>TRBV4-3|.|.|TRBJ2-5
TGCGCCAGCAGCCAAGATTCCAGGACAGGGAGGGGAGAGACCCAGTACTTC
CASSQDSRTGRGETQYF
>TRBV11-3|.|.|TRBJ1-4
TGTGCCAGCAGCCCTTGGAGAGGGGGTAATGAAAAACTGTTTTTT
CASSPWRGGNEKLFF
>TRBV29-1|.|.|TRBJ2-1
TGCAGCGTTGGTACAGGGGGGGGAAATGAGCAGTTCTTC
CSVGTGGGNEQFF
>TRBV19|.|.|TRBJ1-5
TGTGCCAGTAGTATACAGGGCCCCAATCAGCCCCAGCATTTT
CASSIQGPNQPQHF
>TRBV4-3|.|.|TRBJ2-7
TGCGCCAGCAGCCAAGAAGCCTCAGGGGTCTACGAGCAGTACTTC
CASSQEASGVYEQYF
>TRBV7-2|once|TRBD2|TRBJ2-3
TGTGCCAGCCTAGCGGGACCAAGCACAGATACGCAGTATTTT
CASLAGPSTDTQYF
>TRBV27|.|.|TRBJ2-1
TGTGCCAGCTCTACAGCCTTACGGCAGTTCTTC
CASSTALRQFF
>TRBV6-6|.|TRBD1|TRBJ1-5
TGTGCCAGCAGCCCCCGTGGGACAGGGTTCCCCCAGCATTTT
CASSPRGTGFPQHF
>TRBV7-9|.|TRBD2|TRBJ2-1
TGTGCCAGCAGACAAAAAGCCGGACTAGCGAAACACAATGAGCAGTTCTTC
CASRQKAGLAKHNEQFF
>TRBV4-2|.|TRBD1|TRBJ1-2
TGTGCCAGCAGCCAGACCGGGACAGGGGTTACCTATGGCTACACCTTC
CASSQTGTGVTYGYTF
>TRBV5-1|few|TRBD2|TRBJ2-2
TGCGCCAGCAGCAGGGCGGCGGGGGAAAACACCGGGGAGCTGTTTTTT
CASSRAAGENTGELFF
>TRBV11-2|.|TRBD1|TRBJ1-6
TGTGCCAGCAGCTTAGGGAACACAGGGGGTTCACCCCTCCACTTT
CASSLGNTGGSPLHF
>TRBV19|.|.|TRBJ1-1
TGTGCCAGTAGTAGTAGGGAGGCCTCAAACACTGAAGCTTTCTTT
CASSSREASNTEAFF
>TRBV27|.|TRBD2|TRBJ2-1
TGTGCCAGCAGTTTCCGACTAGCGGGGGGCCGTTCCTACTACAATGAGCAGTTCTTC
CASSFRLAGGRSYYNEQFF
>TRBV6-5|.|.|TRBJ2-7
TGTGCCAGCAAGTCTCAGCCAGGCTCCTACGAGCAGTACTTC
CASKSQPGSYEQYF
>TRBV6-5|.|TRBD1|TRBJ1-2
TGTGCCACCTATACAGGGGTGGGTGGCTACACCTTC
CATYTGVGGYTF
>TRBV18|.|.|TRBJ2-1
TGTGCCAGCTCACCGGGGCGGGACCCAGTCGATGAGCAGTTCTTC
CASSPGRDPVDEQFF
>TRBV14|.|.|TRBJ1-1
TGTGCCAGCAGCTCACAGGGGAACACTGAAGCTTTCTTT
CASSSQGNTEAFF
>TRBV4-3|.|.|TRBJ1-2
TGCGCCAGCAGCCAAGATCGTGTGACCCGAGGAGGTAACTATGGCTACACCTTC
CASSQDRVTRGGNYGYTF
>TRBV28|.|.|TRBJ1-1
TGTGCCAGCAGTTTAGAGGGCACCGGGGCTTTCTTT
CASSLEGTGAFF
>TRBV6-6|.|TRBD1|TRBJ2-1
TGTGCCAGCACGGACAGGGTTAACAATGAGCAGTTCTTC
CASTDRVNNEQFF
>TRBV27|.|.|TRBJ1-5
TGTGCCAGCAAATCCGGGGATCCCAATCAGCCCCAGCATTTT
CASKSGDPNQPQHF
>TRBV4-2|once|TRBD2|TRBJ2-2
TGTGCCAGCAGCCAAGTCAGTCGGGGGGGCGCCACCGGGGAGCTGTTTTTT
CASSQVSRGGATGELFF
>TRBV6-6|.|TRBD2|TRBJ2-7
TGTGCCAGCAGCAATAGCGGGAGCCACTACGAGCAGTACTTC
CASSNSGSHYEQYF
>TRBV6-5|.|.|TRBJ2-3
TGTGCCAGCAGTTATGGGCCAGCCCACACAGATACGCAGTATTTT
CASSYGPAHTDTQYF
>TRBV6-5|few|.|TRBJ1-3
TGTGCCAGCAGCCCGGGGGGCGGCACCATATATTTT
CASSPGGGTIYF
>TRBV5-5|.|TRBD2|TRBJ2-3
TGTGCCAGCAGCTTGGTAGCGGGGGGCCCAGATACGCAGTATTTT
CASSLVAGGPDTQYF
>TRBV10-3|.|TRBD1|TRBJ1-2
TGTGCCATCAGAGAGGGACAGGGGGGTAGCTATGGCTACACCTTC
CAIREGQGGSYGYTF
>TRBV15|.|.|TRBJ2-7
TGTGCCACCAGCGGGCAAGCTAAGTCGGAGCAGTACTTC
CATSGQAKSEQYF
>TRBV19|.|TRBD1|TRBJ1-5
TGTGCCAGTAGTACGACAGGGGGCAATCAGCCCCAGCATTTT
CASSTTGGNQPQHF
>TRBV15|.|TRBD1|TRBJ1-2
TGTGCCACCAGCAATATGGGACAGGGGCACTATGGCTACACCTTC
CATSNMGQGHYGYTF
>TRBV7-9|.|.|TRBJ2-5
TGTGCCAGCAGCTTAGTATCGGGACTTCAAGAGACCCAGTACTTC
CASSLVSGLQETQYF
>TRBV9|.|.|TRBJ2-3
TGTGCCAGCAGCGTAGAGGGGGAGCGCCCCTCAGATACGCAGTATTTT
CASSVEGERPSDTQYF
>TRBV7-2|.|.|TRBJ1-1
TGTGCCAGCAGCCCGGGGACTCTTTCAGTCTCGAACACTGAAGCTTTCTTT
CASSPGTLSVSNTEAFF
>TRBV18|once|.|TRBJ1-4
TGTGCCAGCTCACTCGCGGGTTACGGCGAACTGTTTTTT
CASSLAGYGELFF
>TRBV4-1|.|TRBD2|TRBJ2-7
TGCGCCAGCAGCCAAGATTCCCTAGCGGGGGTTGCGCAGTACTTC
CASSQDSLAGVAQYF
>TRBV7-9|.|TRBD2|TRBJ2-1
TGTGCCAGCAGCTTACTTAGCGGGACCTACAATGAGCAGTTCTTC
CASSLLSGTYNEQFF
>TRBV7-9|.|TRBD1|TRBJ2-5
TGTGCCAGCAGCATTAAATACCCGACAGGGGCCGAGACCCAGTACTTC
CASSIKYPTGAETQYF
>TRBV9|once|TRBD1|TRBJ1-3
TGTGCCAGCAGCGTGGCCACAGGGGATTCTGGAAACACCATATATTTT
CASSVATGDSGNTIYF
>TRBV5-4|.|.|TRBJ1-4
TGTGCCAGCAGCTCAGGGCCGAATGAAAAACTGTTTTTT
CASSSGPNEKLFF
>TRBV7-9|.|TRBD2|TRBJ2-1
TGTGCCAGCAGCCTTCGAGCGGGGAATGAGCAGTTCTTC
CASSLRAGNEQFF